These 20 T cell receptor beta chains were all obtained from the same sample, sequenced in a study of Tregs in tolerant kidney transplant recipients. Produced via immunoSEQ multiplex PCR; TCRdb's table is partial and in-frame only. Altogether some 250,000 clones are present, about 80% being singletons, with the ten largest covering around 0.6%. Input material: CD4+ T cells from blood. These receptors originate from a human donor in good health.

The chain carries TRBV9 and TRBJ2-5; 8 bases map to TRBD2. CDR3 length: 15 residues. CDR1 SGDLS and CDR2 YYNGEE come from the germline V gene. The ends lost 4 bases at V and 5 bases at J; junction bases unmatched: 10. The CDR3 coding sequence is TGTGCCAGCAGCCCCAGCCCGGGGGGGGTGGAGACCCAGTACTTC. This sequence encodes CASSPSPGGVETQYF.

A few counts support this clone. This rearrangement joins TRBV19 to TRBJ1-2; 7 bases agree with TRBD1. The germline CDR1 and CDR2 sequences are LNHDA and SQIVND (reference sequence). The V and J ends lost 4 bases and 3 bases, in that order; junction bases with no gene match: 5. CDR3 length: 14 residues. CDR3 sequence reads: CASSKEQGYYGYTF. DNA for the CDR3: TGTGCCAGTAGTAAAGAACAGGGGTACTATGGCTACACCTTC.

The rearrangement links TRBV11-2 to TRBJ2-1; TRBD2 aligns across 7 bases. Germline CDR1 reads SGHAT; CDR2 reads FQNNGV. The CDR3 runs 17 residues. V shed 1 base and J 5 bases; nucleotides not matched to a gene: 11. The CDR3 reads CASSLGWAAGKNNEQFF. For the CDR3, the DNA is TGTGCCAGCAGCTTAGGATGGGCAGCGGGAAAAAACAATGAGCAGTTCTTC.

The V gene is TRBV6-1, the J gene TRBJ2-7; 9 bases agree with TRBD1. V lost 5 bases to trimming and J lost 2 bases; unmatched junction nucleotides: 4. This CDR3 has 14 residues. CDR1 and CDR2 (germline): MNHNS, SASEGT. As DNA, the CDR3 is TGTGCCAGCAGTACCCGGGACAGGGCCTACGAGCAGTACTTC. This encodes CASSTRDRAYEQYF.

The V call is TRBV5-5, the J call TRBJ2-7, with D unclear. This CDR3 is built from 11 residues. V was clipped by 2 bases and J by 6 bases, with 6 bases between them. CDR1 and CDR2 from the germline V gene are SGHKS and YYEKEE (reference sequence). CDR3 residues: CASSFRSEQYF. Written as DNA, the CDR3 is TGTGCCAGCAGCTTCAGGTCCGAGCAGTACTTC. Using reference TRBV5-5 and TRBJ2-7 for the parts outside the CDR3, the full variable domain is DAGVTQSPTHLIKTRGQQVTLRCSPISGHKSVSWYQQVLGQGPQFIFQYYEKEERGRGNFPDRFSARQFPNYSSELNVNALLLGDSALYLCASSFRSEQYFGPGTRLTVT.

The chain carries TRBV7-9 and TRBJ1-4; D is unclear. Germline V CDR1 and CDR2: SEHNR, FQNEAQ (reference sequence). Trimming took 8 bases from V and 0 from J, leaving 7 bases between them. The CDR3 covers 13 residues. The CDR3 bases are TGTGCCAGCTCCCGTGCAACTAATGAAAAACTGTTTTTT. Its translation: CASSRATNEKLFF.

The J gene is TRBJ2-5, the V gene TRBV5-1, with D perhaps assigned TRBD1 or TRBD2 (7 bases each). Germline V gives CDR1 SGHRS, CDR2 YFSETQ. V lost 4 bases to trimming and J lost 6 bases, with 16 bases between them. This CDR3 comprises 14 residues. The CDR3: CASSPGGDQKTQYF. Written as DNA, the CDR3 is TGCGCCAGCAGCCCAGGGGGGGACCAGAAGACCCAGTACTTC.

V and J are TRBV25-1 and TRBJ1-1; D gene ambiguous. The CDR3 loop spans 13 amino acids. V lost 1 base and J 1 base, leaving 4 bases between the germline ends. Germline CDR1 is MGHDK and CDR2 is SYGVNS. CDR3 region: CASSEWWNTEAFF. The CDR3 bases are TGTGCCAGCAGTGAATGGTGGAACACTGAAGCTTTCTTT.

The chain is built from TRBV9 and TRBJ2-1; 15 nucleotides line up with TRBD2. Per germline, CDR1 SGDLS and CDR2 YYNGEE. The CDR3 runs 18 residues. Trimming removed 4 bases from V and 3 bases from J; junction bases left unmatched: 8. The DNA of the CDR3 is TGTGCCAGCAGCAGCTCGGGACTAGCGGGGGGAGACTACAATGAGCAGTTCTTC. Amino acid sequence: CASSSSGLAGGDYNEQFF.

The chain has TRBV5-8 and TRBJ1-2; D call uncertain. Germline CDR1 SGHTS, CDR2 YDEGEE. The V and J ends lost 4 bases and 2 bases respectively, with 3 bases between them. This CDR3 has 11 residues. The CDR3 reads CASSPNYGYTF. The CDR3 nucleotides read TGTGCCAGCAGCCCAAACTATGGCTACACCTTC. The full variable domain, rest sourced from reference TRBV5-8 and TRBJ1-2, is EAGVTQSPTHLIKTRGQQATLRCSPISGHTSVYWYQQALGLGLQFLLWYDEGEERNRGNFPPRFSGRQFPNYSSELNVNALELEDSALYLCASSPNYGYTFGSGTRLTVV.

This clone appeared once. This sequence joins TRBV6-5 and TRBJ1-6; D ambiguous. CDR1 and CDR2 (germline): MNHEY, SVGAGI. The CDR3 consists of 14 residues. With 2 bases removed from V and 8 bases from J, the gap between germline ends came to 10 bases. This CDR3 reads CASSYSRTDSPLHF. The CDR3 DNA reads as TGTGCCAGCAGTTACAGCCGGACCGATTCACCCCTCCACTTT.

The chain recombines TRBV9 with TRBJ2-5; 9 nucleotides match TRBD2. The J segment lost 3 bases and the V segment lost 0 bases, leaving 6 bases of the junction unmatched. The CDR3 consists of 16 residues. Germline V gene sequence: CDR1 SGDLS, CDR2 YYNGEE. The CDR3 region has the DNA TGTGCCAGCAGCGTAGGGGCTAGCGGGGCTGAAGAGACCCAGTACTTC. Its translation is CASSVGASGAEETQYF.

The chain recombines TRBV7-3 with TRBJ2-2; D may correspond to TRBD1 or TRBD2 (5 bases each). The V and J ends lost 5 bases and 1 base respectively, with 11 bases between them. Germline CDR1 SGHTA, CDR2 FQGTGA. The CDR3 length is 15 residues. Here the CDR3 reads CASSPQGENTGELFF. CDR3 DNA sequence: TGTGCCAGCAGCCCCCAGGGAGAGAACACCGGGGAGCTGTTTTTT.

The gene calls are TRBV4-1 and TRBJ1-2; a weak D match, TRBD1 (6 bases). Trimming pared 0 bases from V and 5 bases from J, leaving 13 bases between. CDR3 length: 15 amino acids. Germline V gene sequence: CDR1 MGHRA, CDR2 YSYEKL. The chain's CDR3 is CASSQDEQGLYGYTF. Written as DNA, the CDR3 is TGCGCCAGCAGCCAAGATGAACAGGGACTTTATGGCTACACCTTC.

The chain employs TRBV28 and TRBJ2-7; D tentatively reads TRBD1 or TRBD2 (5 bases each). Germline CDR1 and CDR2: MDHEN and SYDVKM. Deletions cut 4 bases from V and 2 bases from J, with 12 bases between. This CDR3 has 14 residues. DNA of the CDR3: TGTGCCAGCAGTTCGGGGCAGGCACCCTACGAGCAGTACTTC. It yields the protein CASSSGQAPYEQYF.

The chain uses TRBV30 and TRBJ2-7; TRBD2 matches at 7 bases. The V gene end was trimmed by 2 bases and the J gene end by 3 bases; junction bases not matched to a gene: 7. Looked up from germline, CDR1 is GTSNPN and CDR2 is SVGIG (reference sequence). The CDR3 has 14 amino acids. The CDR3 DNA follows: TGTGCCTGGAGTCGGGTGGGGGGGAACTACGAGCAGTACTTC. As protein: CAWSRVGGNYEQYF.

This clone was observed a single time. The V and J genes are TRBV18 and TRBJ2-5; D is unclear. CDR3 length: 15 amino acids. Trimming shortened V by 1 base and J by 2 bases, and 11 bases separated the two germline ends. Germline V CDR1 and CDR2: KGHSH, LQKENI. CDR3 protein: CASSPLGGGQETQYF. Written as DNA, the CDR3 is TGTGCCAGCTCACCACTCGGCGGTGGGCAAGAGACCCAGTACTTC.

The CDR3 DNA sequence: TGTGCCAGCAGCCCCCGGCTAGCGGGAGGTGGGGAGCAGTTCTTC. It is translated as CASSPRLAGGGEQFF. J is TRBJ2-1 and V is TRBV7-8; 11 nucleotides match TRBD2. Germline V CDR1 and CDR2: SGHVS, FQNEAQ. J gave up 10 bases and V 5 bases, and 10 bases lay outside the gene matches. The CDR3 spans 15 residues.

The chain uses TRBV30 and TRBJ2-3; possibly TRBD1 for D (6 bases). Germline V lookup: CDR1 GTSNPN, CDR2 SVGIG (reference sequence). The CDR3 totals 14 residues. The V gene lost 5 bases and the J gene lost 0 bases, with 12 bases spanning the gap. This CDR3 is CAWRRGTSTDTQYF. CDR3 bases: TGTGCCTGGCGCAGGGGTACTAGCACAGATACGCAGTATTTT. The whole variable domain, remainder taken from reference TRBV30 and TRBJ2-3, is SQTIHQWPATLVQPVGSPLSLECTVEGTSNPNLYWYRQAAGRGLQLLFYSVGIGQISSEVPQNLSASRPQDRQFILSSKKLLLSDSGFYLCAWRRGTSTDTQYFGPGTRLTVL.

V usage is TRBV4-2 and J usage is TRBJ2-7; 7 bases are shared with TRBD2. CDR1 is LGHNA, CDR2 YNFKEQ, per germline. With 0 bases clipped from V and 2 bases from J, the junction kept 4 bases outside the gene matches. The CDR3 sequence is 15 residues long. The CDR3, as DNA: TGTGCCAGCAGCCAAGACAGGGAGGGGACCTACGAGCAGTACTTC. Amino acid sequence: CASSQDREGTYEQYF.